This T cell receptor (beta chain) was profiled in a study of shared clonotypes between healthy human individuals (dated by TCRdb to the early 2020s). Background on the whole study: The cohort included three men and a couple of women between 18 and 49 years of age. Between about 0.85 and 10 billion PBMCs per donor were obtained by leukapheresis. To estimate repertoire size and how much clonotype sharing occurs between individuals, the study deeply sequenced the blood TCR repertoires of a handful of healthy adults. To increase sequencing depth and limit assay-specific biases, different laboratories used diverse techniques to prepare libraries and sequence TCR repertoires.

As concerns this clone: Its binding antigen is unknown. No much larger clonotype is one base removed from it; base qualities were not supplied.

On the study overall, not on this receptor specifically: The genetic and exposure-history diversity represented was limited by the small number of donors. Pairwise subsampling indicated that sequencing depth was expected to affect the degree of clonotype sharing among donors. Sampling was restricted to blood, and TCR repertoires in tissue are likely to differ from TCR repertoires in blood.

Using the deep immunoSEQ assay, multiplex PCR amplified TCR CDR3 regions from genomic DNA. Extracted genomic DNA from each cell subset was distributed evenly across all wells of several immunoSEQ 96-well plates, and each plate was treated as a replicate. For unsorted PBMC, about 0.3 ug genomic DNA, equal to around 30,000 T cell genomes, was loaded into each replicate PCR. Ten immunoSEQ deep assay plates were used to sequence the unsorted PBMC genomic DNA. Purified libraries were measured with a Qubit 3.0 fluorometer, size-checked on a Bioanalyzer 2100, and measured again with the KAPA Library Quantification kit. A separate single-read 150-cycle Illumina NextSeq 550 flow cell was used to sequence each immunoSEQ 96-well plate. Per the source publication's procedure: Because the immunoSEQ output included only junctional sequences and no quality scores, the filtering could not be the same as the filtering used for full-length reads. To assign V/J genes and CDR3, sequences were annotated against IMGT germline references using PyIR, a Python wrapper for IgBLAST v1.9. Any read was removed if the V/J assignment was weak (E-value above 1e-6), the CDR3 was missing, or the read contained stop codons, out-of-frame junctions, or ambiguous translated residues. V3J clonotypes were defined as sequences sharing an identical inferred V gene, J gene, and CDR3 amino acid sequence. Percentage overlap between repertoires was calculated by dividing the number of shared unique clonotypes by the size of the smaller repertoire. Three approaches were used to assess repertoire richness: RTK rarefaction, the Chao1 estimator, and Recon v2.1 estimates of unobserved clonotypes. This is the immuneACCESS table as TCRdb keeps it, with only in-frame sequences that have V and J called. A part of the clones is gone; compared with another copy, unresolved V genes explain less than half, and the rest is unexplained. Clonal size and the V and J genes are those of that table, whereas D and trimming came from the DNA. Recorded for this sample are about 500,000 clones; 70% to 80% of them occurred a single time. The ten biggest clones cover approximately 12% of the sample.

Including the terminal cysteine and phenylalanine, the CDR3 comprises 15 residues. Of all the DNA, just the CDR3 is kept, 45 bases in frame from base 1. V sheds 0 bases and J sheds 2 bases, leaving 9 bases between their ends. CDR1 and CDR2 are read off the germline V gene (reference sequence) as LNHNV and YYDKDF. The donors were healthy, HIV-negative adults with no recently reported acute infections or vaccinations. Only Caucasian adults living in Nashville, Tennessee, USA were represented among the donors. In the unsorted samples, some 94 million PBMCs were counted, and genomic DNA was extracted using the QIAamp DNA Blood Mini kit. After blood collection by leukapheresis, PBMCs were isolated using Ficoll-Histopaque density gradient centrifugation and then cryopreserved in the vapor phase of liquid nitrogen.

The sample was PBMCs. This receptor chain uses TRBV15 and TRBJ2-3; the best D guess is TRBD2, with 5 bases matching. The sequence came from a woman aged 40 to 50 in good health. Some clones in this sample may be carry-over from other donors' samples. The nucleotide sequence reads TGTGCCACCAGCAGAGACCCGGACTTCACAGATACGCAGTATTTT. Its translation reads: CATSRDPDFTDTQYF.